This entry features one TCR beta chain sequence. The germline gives CDR1 SGHVS, CDR2 FNYEAQ. Trimming took 5 bases from V and 10 from J, leaving 17 bases between them. The CDR3 covers 13 residues. This was the immunoSEQ v3 assay. Survey-level samples got approximately 2.1 million read pairs; deep-level samples got roughly 4.5-6 million. Libraries were prepared by immunoSEQ multiplex PCR; TCRdb keeps only in-frame clonotypes and omits some of them. This sample has around 2,000 clones; 83% occur once, and the top ten carry 7.8%. The sample comes from a study of TIL therapy for anti-PD-1-resistant metastatic lung cancer. Time point here: pre-treatment sample, taken before nivolumab and TIL therapy. Pleural nodules or supraclavicular lymph nodes made up most of the excised metastases sampled. Progressing patients received lymphodepletion, expanded TIL infusion and IL-2.

The chain joins TRBV7-6 to TRBJ1-1; D uncertain. This specimen was tumor tissue, taken at baseline. The sequence was collected from a person aged 25 to 80 with non-small cell lung cancer. The CDR3 reads CASSPDGSQGAFF. In DNA form, the CDR3 reads TGTGCCAGCAGCCCGGACGGGTCTCAAGGAGCTTTCTTT.